These 27 T cell receptor beta chains were all obtained from the same sample, sequenced in a study of T cells in localized non-small cell lung cancer. Sequencing used immunoSEQ multiplex PCR; TCRdb keeps in-frame clones, though not all of them. The sample consists of over 20,000 clones, approximately 86% of them appearing once. The material was peripheral blood mononuclear cells, obtained before any cancer treatment. These receptors all stem from a male donor aged 60 or over with stage II lung adenocarcinoma.

The chain uses TRBV5-1 and TRBJ1-1; D unclear. Germline values: CDR1 SGHRS, CDR2 YFSETQ. The CDR3 length is 14 residues. V was cut by 2 bases and J by 1 base, with 9 bases left in between. CDR3 in amino acids: CASSLLTANTEAFF. The CDR3 DNA reads as TGCGCCAGCAGCTTACTAACGGCGAACACTGAAGCTTTCTTT.

This rearrangement joins TRBV7-2 to TRBJ1-5; D is possibly TRBD1 (5 bases). Germline values: CDR1 SGHTA, CDR2 FQGNSA. V lost 2 bases, J lost 2 bases, and 7 bases lay in between. The CDR3 is 14 residues long. Here the CDR3 DNA reads TGTGCCAGCAGCTTATTAGGGGGCAATCAGCCCCAGCATTTT. Amino acid sequence: CASSLLGGNQPQHF.

The chain uses TRBV6-6 and TRBJ2-5, with D tentatively TRBD1 (5 bases). Trimming left V 2 bases short and J 3 bases short, with 7 bases between. This CDR3 is built from 13 residues. The germline CDR1 and CDR2 sequences are MNHNY and SVGAGI (reference sequence). The CDR3 here is CASSYGREETQYF. CDR3 coding DNA: TGTGCCAGCAGTTACGGCAGGGAAGAGACCCAGTACTTC.

The rearrangement links TRBV7-8 to TRBJ2-7, with TRBD2 as a possible D gene (6 bases). V gave up 2 bases and J gave up 3 bases, with 14 bases separating them. Per the germline V gene, CDR1 is SGHVS and CDR2 is FQNEAQ. CDR3 length equals 15 residues. The CDR3 nucleotides are TGTGCCAGCAGCTTAACGGCGGGATCTTACTACGAGCAGTACTTC. Translated: CASSLTAGSYYEQYF.

CDR3 sequence (DNA): TGCGCCAGCAGCTCGTTTCCGGGGAACCAAGAGACCCAGTACTTC. Translated, it gives CASSSFPGNQETQYF. This chain uses TRBV5-1 with TRBJ2-5; D is perhaps TRBD2 (5 bases). Germline CDR1 SGHRS, CDR2 YFSETQ. The CDR3 is made up of 15 amino acids. Trimming took 3 bases from V and 0 from J, leaving 12 bases between them.

This chain joins TRBV7-9 and TRBJ2-3, with a weak D call TRBD2 (6 bases). Germline CDR1 and CDR2: SEHNR and FQNEAQ (reference sequence). The CDR3 runs 15 residues. Between the trimmed V and J ends, which lost 1 base and 1 base, there was a span of 9 bases. CDR3 sequence reads: CASSLGSSGTDTQYF. The CDR3 region has the DNA TGTGCCAGCAGCTTAGGGTCTAGCGGCACAGATACGCAGTATTTT.

The rearrangement uses TRBV7-3 and TRBJ2-7, with D unresolved. The germline CDR1 and CDR2 sequences are SGHTA and FQGTGA. This CDR3 is 15 amino acids long. V lost 1 base, J lost 1 base, and 11 bases lay in between. The CDR3 region is CASSLSPTFSYEQYF. In DNA form, the CDR3 reads TGTGCCAGCAGCTTAAGTCCGACATTTTCCTACGAGCAGTACTTC.

This clone was observed a handful of times. This chain connects TRBV12-1 to TRBJ2-1; TRBD2 is the table's D call and was not checked against the DNA. TRBV12-1 is assigned pseudogene status. This CDR3 spans 15 amino acids. In DNA, the CDR3 is TGTGCCAGCAGCATACTAGCGGGCTCACCCAATGAGCAGTTCTTC. Translated, it gives CASSILAGSPNEQFF.

The chain carries TRBV6-5 and TRBJ1-2; D call uncertain. Trimming stripped 2 bases from V and 4 bases from J, with 8 bases between. CDR1 is MNHEY and CDR2 is SVGAGI in the germline V gene. The CDR3 consists of 13 residues. This CDR3 is CASSYRSFYGYTF. The CDR3 DNA sequence: TGTGCCAGCAGTTACAGGTCTTTCTATGGCTACACCTTC.

This chain connects TRBV6-5 to TRBJ1-1; D unclear. CDR1 MNHEY and CDR2 SVGAGI come from the germline V gene. V was cut by 5 bases and J by 11 bases, with 15 bases left in between. The CDR3 length is 12 residues. The CDR3 reads CASSERWNEAFF. The CDR3 DNA reads as TGTGCCAGCAGTGAACGCTGGAACGAGGCTTTCTTT.

The chain uses TRBV27 and TRBJ2-1; D perhaps matches TRBD1 (6 bases). There are 16 residues in the CDR3. Germline lookup yields CDR1 MNHEY and CDR2 SMNVEV (reference sequence). Trimming took 4 bases from V and 4 from J, leaving 17 bases between them. The CDR3 sequence is CASSSYRAGSYNEQFF. In DNA form, the CDR3 reads TGTGCCAGCAGTTCTTACAGGGCCGGTAGTTACAATGAGCAGTTCTTC.

J is TRBJ2-7 and V is TRBV4-1; no clear D. The germline V gene has CDR1 MGHRA and CDR2 YSYEKL. Trimming stripped 0 bases from V and 3 bases from J, with 12 bases between. The CDR3 covers 15 residues. DNA for the CDR3: TGCGCCAGCAGCCAAGATTTTCCTGGAAACTACGAGCAGTACTTC. Translated: CASSQDFPGNYEQYF.

V and J are TRBV6-1 and TRBJ1-5; D may be TRBD1 (5 bases). Germline-derived CDR1 and CDR2 are MNHNS and SASEGT. The V and J ends lost 0 bases and 6 bases respectively, with 12 bases between them. CDR3 size: 15 residues. The CDR3 coding sequence is TGTGCCAGCAGTGAAGCGCGGGGCCAGCTTCAGCCCCAGCATTTT. It translates to CASSEARGQLQPQHF.

The CDR3 coding sequence is TGTGCCAGCAGCCAAGCTCTACTTCGGGGATACGGACTCGGCGAGCAGTACTTC. Its protein is CASSQALLRGYGLGEQYF. This chain uses TRBV14 with TRBJ2-7; D might be TRBD2 (5 bases). CDR1 and CDR2 from the germline V gene are SGHDN and FVKESK. With 1 base removed from V and 6 bases from J, the gap between germline ends came to 25 bases. The CDR3 runs 18 residues. The full variable domain, in which reference TRBV14 and TRBJ2-7 provide the parts outside the CDR3, is EAGVTQFPSHSVIEKGQTVTLRCDPISGHDNLYWYRRVMGKEIKFLLHFVKESKQDESGMPNNRFLAERTGGTYSTLKVQPAELEDSGVYFCASSQALLRGYGLGEQYFGPGTRLTVT.

This rearrangement joins TRBV14 to TRBJ2-1, with D tentatively TRBD2 (6 bases). Trimming stripped 4 bases from V and 9 bases from J, with 19 bases between. In germline, CDR1 is SGHDN, CDR2 FVKESK. The CDR3 has 15 amino acids. The CDR3 DNA reads as TGTGCCAGCAGCCCGGGGGATTGGTATATGAGTGAGCAGTTCTTC. This encodes CASSPGDWYMSEQFF.

V and J are TRBV6-1 and TRBJ2-3; D is perhaps TRBD1 (5 bases). The germline gives CDR1 MNHNS, CDR2 SASEGT. The CDR3 has 14 amino acids. Trimming cost V 2 bases and J 2 bases, with 8 bases left between them. CDR3 nucleotide sequence: TGTGCCAGCAGTGAAAAAGGGGACACAGATACGCAGTATTTT. Residues: CASSEKGDTDTQYF.

V usage is TRBV2 and J usage is TRBJ1-2, with D tentatively TRBD1 (5 bases). The germline V and J ends were trimmed by 4 bases and 1 base, with 7 bases remaining between them. This CDR3 has 13 residues. Germline loops: CDR1 SNHLY, CDR2 FYNNEI. CDR3 DNA: TGTGCCAGCAGTGCGACAGTTAACTATGGCTACACCTTC. Protein: CASSATVNYGYTF.

V gene TRBV5-1 combines with J gene TRBJ1-1; no clear D. The length of the CDR3 is 13 residues. The ends were cut back, 2 bases at V and 5 bases at J, with 10 bases in the middle. The germline V gene has CDR1 SGHRS and CDR2 YFSETQ. CDR3 region: CASSLKRETEAFF. For the CDR3, the DNA is TGCGCCAGCAGCTTAAAAAGAGAGACTGAAGCTTTCTTT.

The chain carries TRBV18 and TRBJ2-1; 7 bases map to TRBD1. After removal of 2 bases from V and 2 bases from J, the junction contained 18 bases not matched to a gene. Germline V gene sequence: CDR1 KGHSH, CDR2 LQKENI. CDR3 length: 20 amino acids. In DNA form, the CDR3 reads TGTGCCAGCTCACCAGGGGCCGGGACAGAGGGGAGCGGCGCCTACAATGAGCAGTTCTTC. Encoded protein: CASSPGAGTEGSGAYNEQFF. The full variable domain, with the rest looked up from reference TRBV18 and TRBJ2-1, is NAGVMQNPRHLVRRRGQEARLRCSPMKGHSHVYWYRQLPEEGLKFMVYLQKENIIDESGMPKERFSAEFPKEGPSILRIQQVVRGDSAAYFCASSPGAGTEGSGAYNEQFFGPGTRLTVL.

The rearrangement links TRBV9 to TRBJ2-2, with 8 nucleotides matching TRBD2. The germline V gene has CDR1 SGDLS and CDR2 YYNGEE. This CDR3 is 19 amino acids long. V trimming: 0 bases; J trimming: 7 bases; junction bases outside the gene matches: 17. CDR3 sequence (DNA): TGTGCCAGCAGCGTAGGTCTTGTGTTCAGCGGGAGTGGCCTCGGGGAGCTGTTTTTT. Its protein product is CASSVGLVFSGSGLGELFF.

J is TRBJ2-3 and V is TRBV5-4, with D possibly being TRBD2 (6 bases). V shed 4 bases and J shed 6 bases, with 18 bases lying between them. This CDR3 spans 15 amino acids. Germline V gene lookup returns CDR1 SGHNT and CDR2 YYREEE (reference sequence). The DNA of the CDR3 is TGTGCCAGCAGCCCATCGGGCAGGGACTTGGATACGCAGTATTTT. Encoded protein: CASSPSGRDLDTQYF.

The chain carries TRBV7-7 and TRBJ1-3, with 9 bases lining up with TRBD1. Germline assignment: CDR1 SSHAT and CDR2 FNYEAQ (reference sequence). The V and J ends lost 5 bases and 5 bases, in that order; junction bases with no gene match: 4. The CDR3 totals 14 residues. The DNA for the CDR3 is TGTGCCAGCAGCCCGACAGGGGGTCGAAACACCATATATTTT. As protein: CASSPTGGRNTIYF.

CDR3 amino acids: CASSSGQGDGSPLHF. The DNA of the CDR3 is TGCGCCAGCAGCTCGGGACAGGGGGATGGTTCACCCCTCCACTTT. The chain links TRBV4-1 to TRBJ1-6; 11 bases match TRBD1. Looked up from germline, CDR1 is MGHRA and CDR2 is YSYEKL. V gave up 5 bases and J gave up 9 bases; unmatched junction bases: 6. This CDR3 spans 15 amino acids.

This chain uses TRBV5-1 with TRBJ1-2; D is possibly TRBD1 (5 bases). CDR1 is SGHRS and CDR2 is YFSETQ in the germline V gene. This CDR3 contains 14 residues. Trimming cost V 4 bases and J 4 bases, with 14 bases left between them. The CDR3 sequence: CASSVTSGTYGYTF. The CDR3 bases are TGCGCCAGCAGCGTGACCTCGGGGACCTATGGCTACACCTTC.

The chain is built from TRBV28 and TRBJ2-3; a weak D match, TRBD2 (5 bases). The CDR3 has 13 amino acids. With 6 bases removed from V and 0 bases from J, the gap between germline ends came to 7 bases. Germline V lookup: CDR1 MDHEN, CDR2 SYDVKM. The CDR3 loop reads CASRERSTDTQYF. Written as DNA, the CDR3 is TGTGCCAGCAGGGAGCGGAGCACAGATACGCAGTATTTT. The whole variable domain, remainder taken from reference TRBV28 and TRBJ2-3, is DVKVTQSSRYLVKRTGEKVFLECVQDMDHENMFWYRQDPGLGLRLIYFSYDVKMKEKGDIPEGYSVSREKKERFSLILESASTNQTSMYLCASRERSTDTQYFGPGTRLTVL.

J is TRBJ2-1 and V is TRBV14; 12 bases are a match to TRBD2. V lost 4 bases, J lost 6 bases, and 4 bases stayed unmatched. The CDR3 sequence is 15 residues long. Germline CDR1 SGHDN, CDR2 FVKESK. The DNA of the CDR3 is TGTGCCAGCAGCCCGCTAGCGGGAGGGCCCAATGAGCAGTTCTTC. Translation: CASSPLAGGPNEQFF.

The chain joins TRBV27 to TRBJ2-2; 11 nucleotides align to TRBD2. This CDR3 comprises 16 residues. Germline CDR1 reads MNHEY; CDR2 reads SMNVEV (reference sequence). With V trimmed by 9 bases and J by 7 bases, 13 bases remained unmatched. The CDR3: CASTHSGRALDGELFF. CDR3 coding DNA: TGTGCCAGTACACATAGCGGGAGGGCCTTGGACGGGGAGCTGTTTTTT.